This T cell receptor (beta chain) was found in a study of T cells in Graves' hyperthyroidism and ophthalmopathy. Regions amplified from RNA transcripts were the TCR beta CDR3 regions. First-round RT-PCR targeting the TCR CDR3 was performed with the HTBI primer set. TCRdb independently ran MiXCR on the multiplex PCR reads; one entry per CDR3 protein. The sample holds hundreds of thousands of distinct CDR3 sequences; approximately 14% are singletons and the top ten take roughly 13%. This clonotype was recorded only once. Its antigen is currently unknown. Study-wide findings and caveats: The model forecast ophthalmopathy, anticipating it by a median roughly 6 months before onset. Ophthalmopathy was distinguished from stable hyperthyroidism by 13 V-J signatures.

Germline assignment: CDR1 SGHTA and CDR2 FQGNSA. The CDR3 has 14 residues. Trimming cost V 5 bases and J 4 bases, with 11 bases left between them. The specimen was blood. The sequence was collected from a man between 18 and 29 years old with Graves' ophthalmopathy. This chain joins TRBV7-2 and TRBJ1-4; D is ambiguous. CDR3 sequence reads: CASSVDGDNEKLFF. For the CDR3, the DNA is TGTGCCAGCAGCGTAGACGGGGATAATGAAAAACTGTTTTTT.